This T cell receptor beta chain was observed in a study of graft-versus-host responses after intestinal transplantation. The CDR3 loop spans 16 amino acids. From germline, CDR1 is MDHEN and CDR2 SYDVKM. With 3 bases removed from V and 2 bases from J, the gap between germline ends came to 16 bases. Regarding the study as a whole: The highest levels of circulating GvH clones went along with early declines in HvG clones after transplant. Some patients had graft-donor T cell macrochimerism. In their allografts, the ratios of graft-versus-host to host-versus-graft T cell clones were high.

Irradiated, violet-dye-labeled stimulators (around 200,000) were plated alongside around 200,000 CFSE-labeled responders. Sorted after the reaction were proliferating CFSE-low CD3+CD4+ and CD3+CD8+ responders. Sequencing used immunoSEQ multiplex PCR; TCRdb keeps in-frame clones, though not all of them. This table holds 13,000 or so clones, roughly a third found once. This rearrangement joins TRBV28 to TRBJ1-2; no firm D call. The source material was alloreactive CD8+ T cells from a mixed lymphocyte reaction culture, sampled before intestinal transplant. The subset was: CFSE-low proliferating T cells sorted from roughly six-day pre-transplant mixed lymphocyte reaction (GvH or HvG direction). This clonotype originated in a human patient who received an intestinal transplant. The CDR3 DNA is TGTGCCAGCAGTTTGGTAGGGAATACCCCCAACTATGGCTACACCTTC. Translation gives CASSLVGNTPNYGYTF.